This T cell receptor (beta chain) is drawn from a study of T-cell memory formation after mild COVID-19. Study findings and constraints: SARS-CoV-2 specificity of second-wave clones peaking day 37 was unconfirmed.

With regard to this clonotype: Its target is not known.

The germline V and J ends were trimmed by 3 bases and 0 bases, with 6 bases remaining between them. The germline V gene has CDR1 GTSNPN and CDR2 SVGIG (reference sequence). The CDR3 totals 12 residues. Via MiXCR, TCRdb re-called the 5' RACE reads, giving one row per CDR3 protein. The sample contains 550,000 to 700,000 distinct CDR3 sequences, approximately 18% of which appear only once. This clonotype was obtained from an adult woman who had mild COVID-19 (a few samples of this study predate the infection). Cell type and time point are not known. The sample was PBMCs or a T cell subset sorted from them (not recorded which). The genes are TRBV30 and TRBJ2-7; unclear D gene. As DNA, the CDR3 is TGTGCCTGGAGGGCAGACTCCTACGAGCAGTACTTC. Amino acids: CAWRADSYEQYF.